This TCR beta chain is from a study of cytomegalovirus exposure and HLA in healthy donors. V shed 5 bases, J shed 2 bases, and the junction held 9 bases outside the gene matches. Per germline, CDR1 SGHTA and CDR2 FQGNSA. The CDR3 sequence is 15 residues long. Regarding the study as a whole: Later on, an analysis tied some 17,000 TCR beta sequences to HLA alleles at 0.05 false discovery rate. According to a later analysis, donors in an Asian-associated ancestry cluster reportedly had fewer N-insertions than the approximately 730-donor mean.

Donors were ostensibly healthy at sampling, although undocumented immune exposures were probable. PCR used 60 Vbeta primers and 13 Jbeta primers. The assay was immunoSEQ multiplex PCR, and TCRdb's table has in-frame clones only and misses some. The sample shows approximately 190,000 clones, approximately 77% of them seen only once. Of note for this clone: What it recognizes is unknown.

The J gene is TRBJ2-7, the V gene TRBV7-2; 7 positions match TRBD2. What was sequenced was PBMCs. This clonotype was sampled from a man aged 35 to 55 in good health and CMV-seropositive. The DNA of the CDR3 is TGTGCCAGCAGCCCCTTTGCGGGAGACCCCTACGAGCAGTACTTC. Encoded protein: CASSPFAGDPYEQYF.